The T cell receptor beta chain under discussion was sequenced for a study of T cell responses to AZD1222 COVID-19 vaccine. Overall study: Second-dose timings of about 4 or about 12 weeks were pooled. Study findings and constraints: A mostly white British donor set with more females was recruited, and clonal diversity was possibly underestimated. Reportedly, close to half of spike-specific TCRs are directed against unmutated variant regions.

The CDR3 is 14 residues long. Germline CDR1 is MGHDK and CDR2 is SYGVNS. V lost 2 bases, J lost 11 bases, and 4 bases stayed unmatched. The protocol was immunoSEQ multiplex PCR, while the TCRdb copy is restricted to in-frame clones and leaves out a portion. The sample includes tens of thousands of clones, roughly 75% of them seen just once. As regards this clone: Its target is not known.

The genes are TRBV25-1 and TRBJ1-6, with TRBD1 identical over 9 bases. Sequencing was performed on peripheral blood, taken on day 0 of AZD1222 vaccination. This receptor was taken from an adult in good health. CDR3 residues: CASSEMGQGAPLHF. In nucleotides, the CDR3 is TGTGCCAGCAGTGAAATGGGACAGGGTGCACCCCTCCACTTT. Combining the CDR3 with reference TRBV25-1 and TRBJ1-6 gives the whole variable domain EADIYQTPRYLVIGTGKKITLECSQTMGHDKMYWYQQDPGMELHLIHYSYGVNSTEKGDLSSESTVSRIRTEHFPLTLESARPSHTSQYLCASSEMGQGAPLHFGNGTRLTVT.